Below, 18 T cell receptor beta chains from the same sample are listed, as sequenced in a study of blood T cells in healthy people across ages. For the second PCR, which ran for about 7 to 11 cycles, a sample-barcoded 5' primer and a J-beta primer mix were used. TCRdb independently ran MiXCR on the 5' RACE reads; one entry per CDR3 protein. The data hold some 850,000 distinct CDR3 sequences, with around a quarter observed a single time. These data were also reused for a study on T cells of mothers and their children.

The sample taken for sequencing was blood. The receptor source for this set is a boy aged 5-17 years in good health.

The rearrangement uses TRBV29-1 and TRBJ2-1, with D possibly matching TRBD1 (6 bases). CDR1 and CDR2 (germline): SQVTM, ANQGSEA. The CDR3 totals 13 residues. The germline V and J ends were trimmed by 3 bases and 4 bases, with 10 bases remaining between them. For the CDR3, the DNA is TGCAGCGTTGACAGGGGCTATTACAATGAGCAGTTCTTC. Its protein is CSVDRGYYNEQFF.

The genes are TRBV20-1 and TRBJ2-1; 10 bases map to TRBD1. The closer fit of TRBJ2-7 to the DNA end suggests the J call may be wrong. This CDR3 is built from 13 residues. The V gene's germline CDR1 is DFQATT and CDR2 SNEGSKA (reference sequence). The CDR3 here is CSAPGTGENEQYF. CDR3 nucleotide sequence: TGCAGCGCACCCGGGACAGGGGAAAATGAGCAGTACTTC.

This clonotype was seen only a few times. The rearrangement uses TRBV5-1 and TRBJ1-1, with D perhaps matching TRBD1 (5 bases). V was clipped by 0 bases and J by 4 bases, with 13 bases between them. Germline V gene lookup returns CDR1 SGHRS and CDR2 YFSETQ. This CDR3 spans 15 amino acids. The CDR3 loop is CASSLDPGMGTEAFF. In DNA form, the CDR3 reads TGCGCCAGCAGCTTGGATCCAGGGATGGGCACTGAAGCTTTCTTT.

This clonotype has only a few counts. V usage is TRBV27 and J usage is TRBJ2-2, with no clear D. V lost 8 bases, J lost 4 bases, and 8 bases lay in between. The CDR3 is 12 amino acids. The V gene's germline CDR1 is MNHEY and CDR2 SMNVEV (reference sequence). The CDR3: CASASFTGELFF. Written as DNA, the CDR3 is TGTGCCAGCGCCAGTTTCACCGGGGAGCTGTTTTTT.

This clonotype has more than one count but fewer than ten. This chain joins TRBV6-2 or TRBV6-3 and TRBJ2-1; the D is unclear. Germline assignment: CDR1 MNHEY and CDR2 SVGEGT. V was pared by 6 bases and J by 8 bases, with 11 bases between. The CDR3 is made up of 12 amino acids. The DNA for the CDR3 is TGTGCCAGCAGCCCCCCCGAGGATGAGCAGTTCTTC. Its translation is CASSPPEDEQFF.

This clonotype has only a few counts. This chain's CDR3 is CASSFGYNQPQHF. For the CDR3, the DNA is TGTGCCAGCAGTTTCGGTTACAATCAGCCCCAGCATTTT. The chain uses TRBV27 and TRBJ1-5, with D hard to call. Germline CDR1 reads MNHEY; CDR2 reads SMNVEV (reference sequence). The CDR3 has 13 amino acids. V was shortened by 3 bases and J by 3 bases, with 6 bases between the two germline ends.

In this sample, this clonotype turned up once. The rearrangement joins TRBV29-1 to TRBJ2-5; D is unresolved. Germline assignment: CDR1 SQVTM and CDR2 ANQGSEA. The CDR3 is 14 residues long. V was trimmed by 0 bases and J by 6 bases, leaving 14 bases between them. The CDR3 loop is CSVEDGSSFQTQYF. CDR3 bases: TGCAGCGTTGAAGATGGTAGTTCTTTTCAGACCCAGTACTTC.

This clonotype occurred a few times. The chain has TRBV20-1 and TRBJ1-5; tentatively, D is TRBD1 (5 bases). V lost 0 bases and J 11 bases, leaving 14 bases between the germline ends. Germline V gives CDR1 DFQATT, CDR2 SNEGSKA (reference sequence). CDR3 length equals 13 residues. CDR3 region: CSARDDALRAQHF. As DNA, the CDR3 is TGCAGTGCTAGAGACGATGCCCTCAGGGCCCAGCATTTT.

The chain employs TRBV30 and TRBJ2-5; D gene uncertain. The DNA end favors TRBJ2-7, so the J call may be wrong. The germline V gene encodes CDR1 GTSNPN and CDR2 SVGIG (reference sequence). The CDR3 covers 13 residues. CDR3 in amino acids: CAWSVRGDDEQYF. The CDR3 DNA reads as TGTGCCTGGAGTGTACGTGGTGATGACGAGCAGTACTTC.

This clonotype was seen a few times. The chain employs TRBV9 and TRBJ1-3, with D possibly being TRBD1 (5 bases). CDR3 size: 18 residues. V lost 0 bases to trimming and J lost 0 bases, with 16 bases between them. Germline-derived CDR1 and CDR2 are SGDLS and YYNGEE. The CDR3 is CASSVAWGTESSGNTIYF. CDR3 nucleotides: TGTGCCAGCAGCGTAGCTTGGGGGACGGAGAGCTCTGGAAACACCATATATTTT.

The count of this clonotype is one. The chain employs TRBV19 and TRBJ2-5; perhaps TRBD1 as D (6 bases). Per germline, CDR1 LNHDA and CDR2 SQIVND (reference sequence). The CDR3 totals 14 residues. V gave up 4 bases and J gave up 2 bases, with 11 bases separating them. CDR3 bases: TGTGCCAGTAGTACCCGACAGGCTCAAGAGACCCAGTACTTC. Its translation is CASSTRQAQETQYF.

The J gene is TRBJ1-2, the V gene TRBV24-1; D remains unclear. The V gene's germline CDR1 is KGHDR and CDR2 SFDVKD. This CDR3 is built from 16 residues. The V gene lost 2 bases and the J gene lost 2 bases, with 14 bases spanning the gap. CDR3 DNA sequence: TGTGCCACCAGTGATTCCAGCCTCGCCCCCAACTATGGCTACACCTTC. Translating gives CATSDSSLAPNYGYTF.

This chain connects TRBV11-2 to TRBJ2-5; D could derive from TRBD1 or TRBD2 (5 bases each). The germline V gene has CDR1 SGHAT and CDR2 FQNNGV. Between the trimmed V and J ends, which lost 1 base and 0 bases, there was a span of 9 bases. CDR3 length equals 15 residues. The CDR3 loop reads CASSLGGNDQETQYF. CDR3 nucleotides: TGTGCCAGCAGCTTAGGGGGGAATGACCAAGAGACCCAGTACTTC.

In this sample, this clonotype turned up a few times. V usage is TRBV2 and J usage is TRBJ1-2; D not resolved. With 5 bases removed from V and 2 bases from J, the gap between germline ends came to 12 bases. Germline lookup yields CDR1 SNHLY and CDR2 FYNNEI. This CDR3 region has 14 residues. CDR3 amino acids: CASSSTSTNYGYTF. CDR3 DNA sequence: TGTGCCAGCAGTTCGACTAGTACGAACTATGGCTACACCTTC.

The rearrangement joins TRBV19 to TRBJ2-7; either TRBD1 or TRBD2 may fit D (5 bases each). V was pared by 7 bases and J by 2 bases, with 9 bases between. The CDR3 sequence is 12 residues long. CDR1 LNHDA and CDR2 SQIVND come from the germline V gene (reference sequence). The CDR3 DNA reads as TGTGCCAGTAAGGGGAGAGCCTACGAGCAGTACTTC. As protein: CASKGRAYEQYF.

This clonotype has a handful of counts. The J gene is TRBJ2-4, the V gene TRBV7-9; maybe TRBD2 (5 bases). Per germline, CDR1 SEHNR and CDR2 FQNEAQ (reference sequence). Trimming took 11 bases from V and 3 from J, leaving 11 bases between them. The CDR3 has 12 residues. The CDR3 DNA is TGTGCCCGGAGGAGGTTCAAAAACATTCAGTACTTC. Translated: CARRRFKNIQYF. Looking up the rest from reference TRBV7-9 and TRBJ2-4 gives the full variable domain: DTGVSQNPRHKITKRGQNVTFRCDPISEHNRLYWYRQTLGQGPEFLTYFQNEAQLEKSRLLSDRFSAERPKGSFSTLEIQRTEQGDSAMYLCARRRFKNIQYFGAGTRLSVL.

This rearrangement joins TRBV5-1 to TRBJ1-1; D gene unclear. CDR3 length: 15 residues. Trimming took off 0 bases at V and 4 bases at J, with 13 bases between the two ends. Germline V gene data show CDR1 as SGHRS and CDR2 as YFSETQ. In nucleotides, the CDR3 is TGCGCCAGCAGCTTGGTTCCGGGTATGGGCACTGAAGCTTTCTTT. Its protein product is CASSLVPGMGTEAFF.

This clonotype has just a few counts. The chain employs TRBV27 and TRBJ1-1, with TRBD1 matching over 7 bases. This CDR3 is built from 15 residues. Germline V gene sequence: CDR1 MNHEY, CDR2 SMNVEV (reference sequence). V lost 1 base, J lost 6 bases, and 8 bases stayed unmatched. The CDR3 DNA reads as TGTGCCAGCAGTTTATTGAAGGGGGCCCCGCCTGAAGCTTTCTTT. As protein: CASSLLKGAPPEAFF.